One and the same sample provided the 14 T cell receptor beta chains below, sequenced in a study of T-cell reconstitution after alpha-beta-depleted transplantation in children. Study results and caveats: From newly produced T cells came most of the T-cell counts and diversity one year after transplant.

The library targeted TCRbeta and was prepared with unique molecular identifiers. TCRdb passed the PCR reads through MiXCR, listing each CDR3 protein once. Here the sample spans a few hundred thousand distinct CDR3 sequences, over 7.5% being singletons. These receptors' targets are unknown. Sequencing was performed on peripheral blood, taken 360 days after TCRalphabeta/CD19-depleted stem cell transplant. Receptors were obtained from a female patient aged 2 to 10 who had a stem cell transplant for Fanconi anemia, so the T cells may come from the graft donor.

This clonotype showed up many times. The chain recombines TRBV11-2 with TRBJ2-7, with D possibly TRBD1 on 6 matching bases. This CDR3 has 16 residues. The germline V and J ends were trimmed by 3 bases and 4 bases, with 19 bases remaining between them. The germline V gene encodes CDR1 SGHAT and CDR2 FQNNGV. CDR3: CASSFRARTEIYEQYF. The DNA for the CDR3 is TGTGCCAGCAGCTTTCGGGCTAGGACAGAAATATACGAGCAGTACTTC. The entire variable domain, with the rest obtained from reference TRBV11-2 and TRBJ2-7, is as follows: EAGVAQSPRYKIIEKRQSVAFWCNPISGHATLYWYQQILGQGPKLLIQFQNNGVVDDSQLPKDRFSAERLKGVDSTLKIQPAKLEDSAVYLCASSFRARTEIYEQYFGPGTRLTVT.

For this clonotype: This may arise from a read error, as a much more abundant clone is one base away. The chain has TRBV6-2 or TRBV6-3 and TRBJ2-7; 7 nucleotides align to TRBD1. After removal of 3 bases from V and 5 bases from J, the junction contained 10 bases not matched to a gene. The CDR3 spans 15 residues. From germline, CDR1 is MNHEY and CDR2 SVGEGT. Here the CDR3 reads CASSYRGTAWDEQYF. DNA of the CDR3: TGTGCCAGCAGTTATAGGGGGACAGCGTGGGACGAGCAGTACTTC.

This clonotype was picked up many times. The chain has TRBV6-1 and TRBJ2-2; 7 bases align to TRBD2. Trimming removed 7 bases from V and 6 bases from J; junction bases left unmatched: 8. The CDR3 has 14 amino acids. Germline CDR1 reads MNHNS; CDR2 reads SASEGT. CDR3 in DNA: TGTGCCAGCACGTATAGCGGGTACGCCGGGGAGCTGTTTTTT. This encodes CASTYSGYAGELFF.

V and J are TRBV5-8 and TRBJ1-1; D is ambiguous. The V end was cut by 0 bases, the J end by 1 base, with 7 bases between. CDR1 is SGHTS and CDR2 is YDEGEE in the germline V gene. This CDR3 spans 14 amino acids. The chain's CDR3 is CASSLGHPNTEAFF. CDR3 DNA sequence: TGTGCCAGCAGCTTGGGCCACCCGAACACTGAAGCTTTCTTT.

In regard to this clonotype: A much more abundant neighbour one base away suggests this may be a read error. The gene calls are TRBV11-2 and TRBJ2-4, with a tentative D call TRBD2 (6 bases). Germline assignment: CDR1 SGHAT and CDR2 FQNNGV. The CDR3 runs to 16 residues. Written as DNA, the CDR3 is TGTGCCAGCAGCTTAGGACTGACACTAGCCAAAAACATTCGGTACTTC. This gives the protein CASSLGLTLAKNIRYF.

The rearrangement uses TRBV27 and TRBJ1-6; D uncertain. The CDR3 spans 15 residues. Trimming removed 4 bases at V and 7 bases at J, with 14 bases between. Germline loops: CDR1 MNHEY, CDR2 SMNVEV (reference sequence). In DNA, the CDR3 is TGTGCCAGCAGTTCCCTGGCCTTTGGGAATTCACCCCTCCACTTT. Translating gives CASSSLAFGNSPLHF.

This clonotype has ten or more counts. The CDR3 coding sequence is TGCAGTGCTATGTGGGAAGATGAGCAGTTCTTC. It encodes CSAMWEDEQFF. This sequence joins TRBV20-1 and TRBJ2-1; no clear D. The V gene's germline CDR1 is DFQATT and CDR2 SNEGSKA (reference sequence). This CDR3 region has 11 residues. V lost 4 bases and J 8 bases, leaving 9 bases between the germline ends.

This clonotype was counted between two and nine times. This chain links TRBV28 with TRBJ2-1; D could derive from TRBD1 or TRBD2 (6 bases each). The CDR3 loop spans 14 amino acids. The germline CDR1 and CDR2 sequences are MDHEN and SYDVKM. V gave up 6 bases and J gave up 2 bases, with 11 bases separating them. CDR3 protein: CASRRGTPYNEQFF. In nucleotides, the CDR3 is TGTGCCAGCAGACGCGGGACACCCTACAATGAGCAGTTCTTC. Complete variable domain (other parts from reference TRBV28 and TRBJ2-1): DVKVTQSSRYLVKRTGEKVFLECVQDMDHENMFWYRQDPGLGLRLIYFSYDVKMKEKGDIPEGYSVSREKKERFSLILESASTNQTSMYLCASRRGTPYNEQFFGPGTRLTVL.

A few counts support this clonotype. The CDR3: CASSLRSDPEKLFF. The CDR3 coding sequence is TGCGCCAGCAGCTTAAGGTCGGACCCGGAAAAACTGTTTTTT. The chain has TRBV5-1 and TRBJ1-4; D call uncertain. With 2 bases removed from V and 8 bases from J, the gap between germline ends came to 13 bases. The V gene's germline CDR1 is SGHRS and CDR2 YFSETQ. The CDR3 is made up of 14 amino acids.

The V and J genes are TRBV27 and TRBJ2-7, with TRBD2 matching over 7 bases. J was trimmed by 3 bases and V by 5 bases; bases with no gene match: 7. The CDR3 length is 14 residues. Germline values: CDR1 MNHEY, CDR2 SMNVEV (reference sequence). Here the CDR3 DNA reads TGTGCCAGCAGTCCACATCGCGGGGGCTACGAGCAGTACTTC. This translates into CASSPHRGGYEQYF.

The sample holds many counts of this clonotype. V usage is TRBV12-3 or TRBV12-4 and J usage is TRBJ2-1, with a tentative D call TRBD2 (6 bases). V was trimmed by 4 bases and J by 1 base, leaving 17 bases between them. CDR3 size: 17 residues. The CDR3 here is CASSYLIFGLSYNEQFF. The DNA for the CDR3 is TGTGCCAGCAGTTACCTTATTTTCGGACTATCCTACAATGAGCAGTTCTTC.

To note about this clonotype: The conserved closing phenylalanine or tryptophan is absent in this CDR3, likely reflecting a read error. The chain carries TRBV11-2 and TRBJ2-1; 13 nucleotides align to TRBD2. The CDR3 runs to 21 residues. CDR1 and CDR2 from the germline V gene are SGHAT and FQNNGV. V lost 5 bases to trimming and J lost 0 bases; unmatched junction nucleotides: 16. DNA for the CDR3: TGTGCCAGCAGCCCCAGGGGGGTCCAGGGACTAGCGGGGATCTCCTACAATGAGCAGTTCCTC. Amino acid sequence: CASSPRGVQGLAGISYNEQFL.

This clonotype was counted many times. The genes are TRBV20-1 and TRBJ2-7; D unclear. Germline CDR1 DFQATT, CDR2 SNEGSKA (reference sequence). V dropped 1 base and J dropped 1 base, with 14 bases sitting between them. The CDR3 contains 15 residues. Here the CDR3 DNA reads TGCAGTGCTAGAGTTTGGGCAGTCAAATCCTACGAGCAGTACTTC. Translated, it gives CSARVWAVKSYEQYF.

For this clonotype: This CDR3 is missing its conserved last phenylalanine or tryptophan, likely due to a read error. The chain combines TRBV7-6 with TRBJ2-3; TRBD2 might be the D (6 bases). CDR1 and CDR2 (germline): SGHVS, FNYEAQ. V dropped 0 bases and J dropped 5 bases, with 12 bases sitting between them. This CDR3 is 15 amino acids long. The CDR3 nucleotides read TGTGCCAGCAGCTTAGCTTGGAAAGCGGGAGATACGCAGTATTTG. This translates into CASSLAWKAGDTQYL.